These 14 T cell receptor beta chains were sequenced from one sample in a study of T cell changes during pregnancy in multiple sclerosis. TCRdb's table, derived via immunoSEQ multiplex PCR, lists solely in-frame clones and lacks some. The top ten hold roughly 3% of the sample, which has approximately 100,000 clones, around 92% seen once. The sample consisted of peripheral blood, taken in the second trimester of pregnancy. These TCRs come from a female donor with multiple sclerosis, enrolled in a pregnancy study.

The rearrangement links TRBV19 to TRBJ2-2; 12 bases fit TRBD2. V dropped 10 bases and J dropped 2; count of bases not matched to a gene: 5. The CDR3 runs to 15 residues. CDR1 is LNHDA and CDR2 is SQIVND in the germline V gene (reference sequence). The DNA of the CDR3 is TGTGCCACTTCGACTAGCGGGAGCAACACCGGGGAGCTGTTTTTT. This gives the protein CATSTSGSNTGELFF.

The CDR3 is CASSRAYSSYNEQFF. CDR3 DNA: TGCGCCAGCAGCCGTGCCTACTCAAGCTACAATGAGCAGTTCTTC. J is TRBJ2-1 and V is TRBV4-1; D is undetermined. This CDR3 region has 15 residues. The V gene's germline CDR1 is MGHRA and CDR2 YSYEKL. Trimming cost V 4 bases and J 3 bases, with 13 bases left between them.

This CDR3 reads CSVRGTEAFF. For the CDR3, the DNA is TGCAGCGTCAGGGGCACTGAAGCTTTCTTT. The chain links TRBV29-1 to TRBJ1-1; tentative D call: TRBD1 (6 bases). Trimming left V 6 bases short and J 4 bases short, with 6 bases between. The CDR3 is 10 residues long. Germline V CDR1 and CDR2: SQVTM, ANQGSEA.

V and J are TRBV19 and TRBJ2-5; TRBD2 matches at 7 bases. CDR3 length: 13 residues. The ends lost 1 base at V and 4 bases at J; junction bases unmatched: 0. Germline V gene sequence: CDR1 LNHDA, CDR2 SQIVND (reference sequence). Here the CDR3 reads CASSIGGGETQYF. The CDR3 bases are TGTGCCAGTAGTATAGGGGGGGGAGAGACCCAGTACTTC.

This clone was seen only once. J is TRBJ1-5 and V is TRBV29-1; 10 positions agree with TRBD1. Per germline, CDR1 SQVTM and CDR2 ANQGSEA. Losses at the gene ends were 6 bases for V and 5 bases for J; bases not matched to a gene: 10. The CDR3 is made up of 15 amino acids. CDR3 sequence: CSVTEGQGTDQPQHF. The CDR3 bases are TGCAGCGTGACAGAGGGACAGGGGACTGATCAGCCCCAGCATTTT.

To note about this clone: Other DNA sequences of this sample code for an identical CDR3. The gene calls are TRBV28 and TRBJ2-6; D is ambiguous. Germline lookup yields CDR1 MDHEN and CDR2 SYDVKM. V was trimmed by 8 bases and J by 0 bases, leaving 5 bases between them. The CDR3 sequence is 13 residues long. The CDR3 spells CASDSSGANVLTF. The CDR3 DNA follows: TGTGCCAGCGATAGCTCTGGGGCCAACGTCCTGACTTTC.

A few counts support this clone. This sequence joins TRBV29-1 and TRBJ2-1; perhaps TRBD1 as D (6 bases). The CDR3 loop spans 14 amino acids. V gave up 3 bases and J gave up 5 bases, with 14 bases separating them. The germline V gene has CDR1 SQVTM and CDR2 ANQGSEA. The CDR3 DNA is TGCAGCGTTGACCGGTCAGGGGTGAACAATGAGCAGTTCTTC. Encoded protein: CSVDRSGVNNEQFF.

The chain carries TRBV19 and TRBJ1-1; possible D gene TRBD1, 6 bases. CDR1 is LNHDA and CDR2 is SQIVND in the germline V gene (reference sequence). CDR3 length: 15 amino acids. Trimming removed 3 bases at V and 1 base at J, with 12 bases between. The CDR3 coding sequence is TGTGCCAGTAGTATTACGGGAGGGGGGAACACTGAAGCTTTCTTT. Its translation: CASSITGGGNTEAFF.

This clone was counted once. The V call is TRBV28, the J call TRBJ2-7; TRBD1 matches 7 bases. With V trimmed by 2 bases and J by 3 bases, 4 bases remained unmatched. Germline lookup yields CDR1 MDHEN and CDR2 SYDVKM. The CDR3 runs to 14 residues. The CDR3 is CASSLPGQNYEQYF. In DNA, the CDR3 is TGTGCCAGCAGTTTACCGGGACAGAACTACGAGCAGTACTTC.

This chain uses TRBV11-2 with TRBJ1-2; D is perhaps TRBD1 (5 bases). V was trimmed by 3 bases and J by 4 bases, leaving 9 bases between them. Germline V lookup: CDR1 SGHAT, CDR2 FQNNGV. The length of the CDR3 is 13 residues. As DNA, the CDR3 is TGTGCCAGCAGCTTTGGACAACCCTATGGCTACACCTTC. It specifies CASSFGQPYGYTF. Using reference TRBV11-2 and TRBJ1-2 for the parts outside the CDR3, the full variable domain is EAGVAQSPRYKIIEKRQSVAFWCNPISGHATLYWYQQILGQGPKLLIQFQNNGVVDDSQLPKDRFSAERLKGVDSTLKIQPAKLEDSAVYLCASSFGQPYGYTFGSGTRLTVV.

The chain's CDR3 is CASRRRERAGELFF. CDR3 sequence (DNA): TGTGCCAGCCGGCGGCGGGAGAGAGCCGGGGAGCTGTTTTTT. The rearrangement joins TRBV25-1 to TRBJ2-2, with TRBD2 identical over 7 bases. The CDR3 length is 14 residues. The V gene's germline CDR1 is MGHDK and CDR2 SYGVNS. V was pared by 8 bases and J by 6 bases, with 9 bases of the junction left unmatched.

The chain links TRBV21-1 to TRBJ2-5; TRBD1 is taken as the D call from the table, unchecked against the DNA. TRBV21-1 is a pseudogene. The CDR3 has 15 residues. In nucleotides, the CDR3 is TGTGCCAGCAGCAAAGTTGTCAGGATTGGAGAGACCCAGTACTTC. Protein sequence: CASSKVVRIGETQYF.

The chain carries TRBV28 and TRBJ2-2; 9 bases align to TRBD1. The germline CDR1 and CDR2 sequences are MDHEN and SYDVKM. This CDR3 has 15 amino acids. V was clipped by 6 bases and J by 5 bases; unmatched bases: 7. CDR3 residues: CASSDGTGRTGELFF. In DNA form, the CDR3 reads TGTGCCAGCAGCGATGGGACAGGGAGAACCGGGGAGCTGTTTTTT.

J is TRBJ1-1 and V is TRBV30; a possible D gene is TRBD1 (5 bases). V was pared by 0 bases and J by 0 bases, with 11 bases between. CDR3 size: 15 residues. Germline V lookup: CDR1 GTSNPN, CDR2 SVGIG (reference sequence). CDR3: CAWSVKGPMNTEAFF. The CDR3 bases are TGTGCCTGGAGTGTAAAGGGGCCTATGAACACTGAAGCTTTCTTT.